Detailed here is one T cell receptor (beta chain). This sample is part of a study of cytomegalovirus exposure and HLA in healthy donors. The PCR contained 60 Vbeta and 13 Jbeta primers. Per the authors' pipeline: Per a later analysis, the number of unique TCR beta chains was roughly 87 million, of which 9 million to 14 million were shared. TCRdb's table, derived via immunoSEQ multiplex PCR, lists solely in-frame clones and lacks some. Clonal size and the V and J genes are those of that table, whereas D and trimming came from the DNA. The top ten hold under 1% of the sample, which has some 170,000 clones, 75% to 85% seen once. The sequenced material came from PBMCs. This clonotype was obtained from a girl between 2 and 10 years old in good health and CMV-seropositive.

For the CDR3, the DNA is TGTGCCAGGAGGACAGGGGGCAGCTATGGCTACACCTTC. It translates to CARRTGGSYGYTF. The rearrangement joins TRBV2 to TRBJ1-2; TRBD1 matches 11 bases. The CDR3 runs 13 residues. Germline V lookup: CDR1 SNHLY, CDR2 FYNNEI. J lost 4 bases, V lost 9 bases, and 4 bases had no gene match.